The 18 T cell receptor beta chains below were found in one sample sequenced in a study of blood T cell repertoires in COVID-19. Sequenced by immunoSEQ multiplex PCR; TCRdb stores in-frame clones only, minus some. Seen here are roughly 68,000 clones, 89% observed once, and the top ten hold roughly 4.5%. Sequences were obtained from peripheral blood. These receptors all come from a woman aged 50 to 65 with active COVID-19.

The chain is built from TRBV3-1 (or the pseudogene TRBV3-2) and TRBJ2-1; maybe TRBD2 (6 bases). Trimming took off 4 bases at V and 7 bases at J, with 11 bases between the two ends. CDR1 is LGHDT and CDR2 is YNNKEL in the germline V gene (reference sequence). This CDR3 contains 13 residues. The CDR3 spells CASSLAERNEQFF. For the CDR3, the DNA is TGTGCCAGCAGCCTAGCGGAGCGGAATGAGCAGTTCTTC.

The chain combines TRBV3-1 (or the pseudogene TRBV3-2) with TRBJ1-3; possibly TRBD1 for D (6 bases). Germline V CDR1 and CDR2: LGHDT, YNNKEL (reference sequence). The length of the CDR3 is 13 residues. V gave up 6 bases and J gave up 2 bases, with 8 bases separating them. The CDR3 coding sequence is TGTGCCAGCAGTACAGGGACTGGAAACACCATATATTTT. Its translation: CASSTGTGNTIYF.

CDR3 in DNA: TGTGCCAGCAGGGGGACTCCGGGAAATAATTCACCCCTCCACTTT. Translated: CASRGTPGNNSPLHF. This chain links TRBV6-5 with TRBJ1-6; a weak D match, TRBD1 (5 bases). Trimming left V 6 bases short and J 5 bases short, with 14 bases between. Germline V lookup: CDR1 MNHEY, CDR2 SVGAGI. This CDR3 comprises 15 residues.

The table lists this clone with a few counts. The chain carries TRBV3-1 (or the pseudogene TRBV3-2) and TRBJ1-6; D is undetermined. Trimming pared 2 bases from V and 7 bases from J, leaving 9 bases between. The CDR3 length is 14 residues. The germline gives CDR1 LGHDT, CDR2 YNNKEL (reference sequence). The CDR3, as DNA: TGTGCCAGCAGCCAACGGGGTAGCAATTCACCCCTCCACTTT. Its translation: CASSQRGSNSPLHF.

This chain links TRBV28 with TRBJ2-7; 9 positions match TRBD1. This CDR3 region has 13 residues. Germline V gene data show CDR1 as MDHEN and CDR2 as SYDVKM. Trimming at V came to 7 bases and at J to 1 base, leaving 2 bases not matched to a gene. The CDR3 loop reads CASIGTGSYEQYF. The CDR3, as DNA: TGTGCCAGCATCGGGACAGGGTCCTACGAGCAGTACTTC.

The V and J genes are TRBV19 and TRBJ1-2; D not resolved. The germline V and J ends were trimmed by 3 bases and 5 bases, with 7 bases remaining between them. The CDR3 consists of 12 residues. CDR1 and CDR2 (germline): LNHDA, SQIVND (reference sequence). CDR3 in DNA: TGTGCCAGTAGTATCTCCCAGTATGGCTACACCTTC. Translating gives CASSISQYGYTF. The entire variable domain, with the rest obtained from reference TRBV19 and TRBJ1-2, is as follows: DGGITQSPKYLFRKEGQNVTLSCEQNLNHDAMYWYRQDPGQGLRLIYYSQIVNDFQKGDIAEGYSVSREKKESFPLTVTSAQKNPTAFYLCASSISQYGYTFGSGTRLTVV.

V and J are TRBV28 and TRBJ1-6, with 9 nucleotides matching TRBD1. The CDR3 consists of 15 residues. CDR1 and CDR2 from the germline V gene are MDHEN and SYDVKM. V trimming: 5 bases; J trimming: 5 bases; junction bases outside the gene matches: 4. CDR3 nucleotide sequence: TGTGCCAGCAGTAAGACAGGGGGGAATAATTCACCCCTCCACTTT. It translates to CASSKTGGNNSPLHF.

V usage is TRBV19 and J usage is TRBJ2-7; D may be TRBD2 (5 bases). V was shortened by 7 bases and J by 3 bases, with 16 bases between the two germline ends. The CDR3 has 14 residues. Germline CDR1 reads LNHDA; CDR2 reads SQIVND (reference sequence). The chain's CDR3 is CASTTGPGDYEQYF. For the CDR3, the DNA is TGTGCCAGTACTACCGGACCCGGGGACTACGAGCAGTACTTC.

The chain uses TRBV9 and TRBJ1-1; 9 positions agree with TRBD1. Looked up from germline, CDR1 is SGDLS and CDR2 is YYNGEE. CDR3 length: 14 amino acids. Trimming took 7 bases from V and 4 from J; bases not matched to a gene: 8. DNA for the CDR3: TGTGCCAGCGGAGCCACAGGGGGCGGCACTGAAGCTTTCTTT. Encoded protein: CASGATGGGTEAFF.

The J gene is TRBJ2-3, the V gene TRBV5-1; 7 nucleotides align to TRBD2. The CDR3 contains 13 residues. Germline-derived CDR1 and CDR2 are SGHRS and YFSETQ. V trimming: 7 bases; J trimming: 6 bases; junction bases outside the gene matches: 8. CDR3: CASHKRGGDTQYF. The CDR3 DNA is TGCGCCAGCCATAAGCGGGGAGGCGATACGCAGTATTTT.

V usage is TRBV10-3 and J usage is TRBJ1-2; D call uncertain. The V and J ends lost 6 bases and 4 bases respectively, with 30 bases between them. The CDR3 has 19 amino acids. Germline CDR1 reads ENHRY; CDR2 reads SYGVKD. CDR3 sequence: CAISGDRSSEQPEGYGYTF. The DNA for the CDR3 is TGTGCCATCAGCGGAGATCGTTCGTCGGAGCAGCCCGAGGGCTATGGCTACACCTTC.

J is TRBJ2-1 and V is TRBV2, with TRBD1 identical over 11 bases. CDR3 length equals 15 residues. CDR1 and CDR2 (germline): SNHLY, FYNNEI. With 8 bases clipped from V and 6 bases from J, the junction kept 9 bases outside the gene matches. The CDR3 region is CASPPGTGGINEQFF. The CDR3 DNA sequence: TGTGCCAGCCCCCCAGGGACAGGGGGAATCAATGAGCAGTTCTTC. The full variable domain, completed using reference TRBV2 and TRBJ2-1, is EPEVTQTPSHQVTQMGQEVILRCVPISNHLYFYWYRQILGQKVEFLVSFYNNEISEKSEIFDDQFSVERPDGSNFTLKIRSTKLEDSAMYFCASPPGTGGINEQFFGPGTRLTVL.

V gene TRBV30 combines with J gene TRBJ2-3; 8 positions match TRBD2. The CDR3 consists of 19 residues. The germline V gene has CDR1 GTSNPN and CDR2 SVGIG (reference sequence). Trimming cost V 0 bases and J 1 base; bases outside gene matches: 15. The CDR3 coding sequence is TGTGCCTGGAGTGTTGACCCACTCTTTGGCGGGAGGCGCACAGATACGCAGTATTTT. Residues: CAWSVDPLFGGRRTDTQYF.

This chain joins TRBV29-1 and TRBJ2-2, with 8 bases lining up with TRBD1. Per the germline V gene, CDR1 is SQVTM and CDR2 is ANQGSEA. The CDR3 covers 14 residues. V lost 4 bases to trimming and J lost 3 bases; unmatched junction nucleotides: 4. CDR3 in amino acids: CSVGGQAYTGELFF. CDR3 bases: TGCAGCGTTGGGGGACAGGCATACACCGGGGAGCTGTTTTTT.

The V call is TRBV29-1, the J call TRBJ2-4; 7 nucleotides agree with TRBD1. V shed 7 bases, J shed 0 bases, and the junction held 9 bases outside the gene matches. The CDR3 contains 15 residues. From germline, CDR1 is SQVTM and CDR2 ANQGSEA. The CDR3 loop is CSGAGTELAKNIQYF. The CDR3 nucleotides read TGCAGCGGAGCCGGGACAGAGCTAGCCAAAAACATTCAGTACTTC.

The chain carries TRBV6-5 and TRBJ1-1; D is unresolved. Germline CDR1 MNHEY, CDR2 SVGAGI. The ends were cut back, 11 bases at V and 4 bases at J, with 11 bases in the middle. The CDR3 contains 11 residues. CDR3: CASRTGTEAFF. CDR3 bases: TGTGCCTCCAGAACGGGCACTGAAGCTTTCTTT.

This chain joins TRBV2 and TRBJ2-7; 13 nucleotides align to TRBD2. V trimming: 4 bases; J trimming: 5 bases; junction bases outside the gene matches: 5. This CDR3 is built from 15 residues. Per the germline V gene, CDR1 is SNHLY and CDR2 is FYNNEI. CDR3 region: CASSGRTSGSDEQYF. The DNA of the CDR3 is TGTGCCAGCAGTGGCCGGACTAGCGGGAGCGACGAGCAGTACTTC.

This clone came up once. The rearrangement uses TRBV11-2 and TRBJ1-2; weak D call: TRBD1 (6 bases). The germline CDR1 and CDR2 sequences are SGHAT and FQNNGV. The CDR3 consists of 16 residues. V lost 5 bases to trimming and J lost 0 bases, with 16 bases between them. The CDR3 nucleotides are TGTGCCAGCAGCACCTTTCAGGGGTTGGCTAACTATGGCTACACCTTC. Its translation is CASSTFQGLANYGYTF.